The next 10 T cell receptor beta chains were all read from a single sample in a study of blood T cell repertoires in COVID-19 (dated by TCRdb to 2020 to 2022). Library generation was performed with the immunoSEQ multiplex PCR assay. TCRdb stores this immuneACCESS table with in-frame sequences only. Part of the clones is absent; in the studies checked, under half of the shortfall reflects unresolved V genes, and no reason is known for the rest. Recorded for this sample are roughly 140,000 clones; around four fifths of them occurred a single time. The top ten hold around 40% of the sample. Material for sequencing was peripheral blood. The receptors stem from a human donor in a cohort sampled during active COVID-19.

The V and J genes are TRBV3-1 (or the pseudogene TRBV3-2) and TRBJ2-7; D is possibly TRBD1 (5 bases). The ends were cut back, 4 bases at V and 3 bases at J, with 28 bases in the middle. CDR1 and CDR2 (germline): LGHDT, YNNKEL (reference sequence). The length of the CDR3 is 19 residues. Written as DNA, the CDR3 is TGTGCCAGCAGCCCTAACAAGGGGATGGCAGTCTCTTCTCACTACGAGCAGTACTTC. As protein: CASSPNKGMAVSSHYEQYF.

The rearrangement links TRBV12-5 to TRBJ2-7; D gene ambiguous. The CDR3 is made up of 13 amino acids. Trimming cost V 1 base and J 7 bases, with 11 bases left between them. Germline CDR1 and CDR2: LGHNT and FRNRAP. The CDR3 region is CASGLDPLGEQYF. CDR3 coding DNA: TGTGCTAGTGGTTTGGACCCCCTCGGTGAGCAGTACTTC.

The J gene is TRBJ1-2, the V gene TRBV9; 7 positions agree with TRBD1. Germline CDR1 SGDLS, CDR2 YYNGEE. The CDR3 covers 15 residues. After removal of 0 bases from V and 3 bases from J, the junction contained 5 bases not matched to a gene. The CDR3 is CASSVGGGGDYGYTF. The DNA of the CDR3 is TGTGCCAGCAGCGTAGGTGGAGGGGGCGACTATGGCTACACCTTC.

V usage is TRBV4-3 and J usage is TRBJ1-5; no firm D call. In germline, CDR1 is LGHNA, CDR2 YSLEER. There are 15 residues in the CDR3. The V end lost 3 bases, the J end lost 0 bases, and 9 bases lay between the germline ends. CDR3 in amino acids: CASSQSGYSNQPQHF. The DNA for the CDR3 is TGCGCCAGCAGCCAGAGCGGGTATAGCAATCAGCCCCAGCATTTT.

The rearrangement links TRBV2 to TRBJ2-2; D is possibly TRBD1 (6 bases). With 3 bases removed from V and 5 bases from J, the gap between germline ends came to 13 bases. CDR3 size: 15 residues. The germline CDR1 and CDR2 sequences are SNHLY and FYNNEI. The CDR3 coding sequence is TGTGCCAGCAGTGACCCAGGGGATCCGACCGGGGAGCTGTTTTTT. It codes for CASSDPGDPTGELFF.

V gene TRBV6-1 combines with J gene TRBJ2-7; D is perhaps TRBD1 (6 bases). Germline V lookup: CDR1 MNHNS, CDR2 SASEGT. The CDR3 is 13 residues long. Trimming shortened V by 1 base and J by 3 bases, and 7 bases separated the two germline ends. The chain's CDR3 is CASSEETGYEQYF. The DNA for the CDR3 is TGTGCCAGCAGTGAAGAGACAGGCTACGAGCAGTACTTC.

The chain is built from TRBV5-1 and TRBJ2-7, with 10 positions matching TRBD1. The CDR3 is 17 residues long. CDR1 SGHRS and CDR2 YFSETQ come from the germline V gene. J gave up 2 bases and V 4 bases, and 12 bases lay outside the gene matches. DNA of the CDR3: TGCGCCAGCAGCCAAACCCCGGCCGGGACAGGGGCCTACGAGCAGTACTTC. Residues: CASSQTPAGTGAYEQYF.

The J gene is TRBJ1-1, the V gene TRBV5-1; 9 bases match TRBD1. V dropped 4 bases and J dropped 5; count of bases not matched to a gene: 6. Germline V gene lookup returns CDR1 SGHRS and CDR2 YFSETQ. CDR3 length: 14 residues. Here the CDR3 reads CASSPGQGRTEAFF. The CDR3 nucleotides are TGCGCCAGCAGCCCCGGACAGGGGAGGACTGAAGCTTTCTTT. Drawing the rest from reference TRBV5-1 and TRBJ1-1, the complete variable domain is KAGVTQTPRYLIKTRGQQVTLSCSPISGHRSVSWYQQTPGQGLQFLFEYFSETQRNKGNFPGRFSGRQFSNSRSEMNVSTLELGDSALYLCASSPGQGRTEAFFGQGTRLTVV.

The chain joins TRBV2 to TRBJ1-3; D call uncertain. This CDR3 comprises 15 residues. V was pared by 5 bases and J by 0 bases, with 11 bases between. Germline CDR1 SNHLY, CDR2 FYNNEI. The CDR3 bases are TGTGCCAGCAGTTTCAGGTCTTCCTCTGGAAACACCATATATTTT. This sequence encodes CASSFRSSSGNTIYF.

This clone was recorded many times. CDR3 sequence reads: CASRERALGDSSTDTQYF. CDR3 in DNA: TGTGCCAGCAGGGAAAGGGCCCTTGGGGACTCGTCCACAGATACGCAGTATTTT. The chain recombines TRBV7-8 with TRBJ2-3, with D possibly TRBD2 on 6 matching bases. The germline gives CDR1 SGHVS, CDR2 FQNEAQ. Trimming shortened V by 6 bases and J by 2 bases, and 24 bases separated the two germline ends. CDR3 length: 18 residues.